This T cell receptor (beta chain) was captured in a study of T cell responses to AZD1222 COVID-19 vaccine. A word on this clone: Its cognate antigen is unknown.

Overall study findings and caveats: Mostly white British, mostly female donors; authors suggested clonal diversity may be underestimated. Nearly half of unique spike-specific TCRs reportedly avoided B.1.351 and B.1.1.7 mutated regions. Repertoires in all cases were sampled only once the peak T cell response had passed.

Here immunoSEQ multiplex PCR was the method, and the copy in TCRdb shows in-frame clones only, minus some. In the table there are approximately 82,000 clones, about 85% of which are singletons. The source is an adult in good health. Sequenced material: peripheral blood, taken on day 0 of AZD1222 vaccination.

The CDR3 spells CASSLDANTGELFF. The CDR3 DNA follows: TGTGCCAGCAGTTTAGACGCGAACACCGGGGAGCTGTTTTTT. This rearrangement joins TRBV27 to TRBJ2-2, with D unresolved. The CDR3 has 14 amino acids. Trimming removed 2 bases from V and 0 bases from J, with 4 bases in between. Germline assignment: CDR1 MNHEY and CDR2 SMNVEV (reference sequence).